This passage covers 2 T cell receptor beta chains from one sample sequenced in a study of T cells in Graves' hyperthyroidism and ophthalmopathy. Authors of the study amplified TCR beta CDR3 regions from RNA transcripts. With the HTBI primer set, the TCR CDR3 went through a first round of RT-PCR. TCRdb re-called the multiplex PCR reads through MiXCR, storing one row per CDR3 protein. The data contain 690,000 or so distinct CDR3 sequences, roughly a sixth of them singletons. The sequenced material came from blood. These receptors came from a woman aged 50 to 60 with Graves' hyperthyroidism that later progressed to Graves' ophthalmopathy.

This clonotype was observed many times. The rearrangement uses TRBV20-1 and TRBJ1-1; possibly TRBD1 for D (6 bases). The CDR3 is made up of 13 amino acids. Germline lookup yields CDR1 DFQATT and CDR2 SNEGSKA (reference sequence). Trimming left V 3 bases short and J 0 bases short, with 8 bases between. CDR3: CSASRTVNTEAFF. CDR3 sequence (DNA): TGCAGTGCTAGCAGGACAGTGAACACTGAAGCTTTCTTT.

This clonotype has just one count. The CDR3 loop is CASRSDSLTGNTIYF. The CDR3 DNA follows: TGTGCCAGCAGATCTGACAGTCTCACTGGAAACACCATATATTTT. The chain uses TRBV28 and TRBJ1-3; D might be TRBD1 (5 bases). The germline V gene has CDR1 MDHEN and CDR2 SYDVKM. CDR3 length: 15 residues. The V and J ends lost 6 bases and 2 bases respectively, with 14 bases between them.